Listed here are 29 T cell receptor beta chains from one sample, sequenced in a study of OX40 agonist ivuxolimab in advanced cancers. The data were produced by immunoSEQ multiplex PCR, yet TCRdb's version contains in-frame clones alone and is incomplete. The sample holds 90,000 to 100,000 clones; 88% are singletons and the top ten take 0.8% to 0.9%. The material was CD4+ or CD8+ T cells sorted from blood, obtained in a trial of the OX40 agonist ivuxolimab. The receptor source for this set is an adult with an advanced solid tumor such as melanoma, head and neck, liver or kidney cancer.

The chain uses TRBV6-1 and TRBJ1-1; weak D call: TRBD1 (5 bases). Germline V gene lookup returns CDR1 MNHNS and CDR2 SASEGT. CDR3 length: 12 residues. The germline V and J ends were trimmed by 9 bases and 1 base, with 9 bases remaining between them. The CDR3 loop is CASQGPNTEAFF. The DNA for the CDR3 is TGTGCCAGTCAGGGACCGAACACTGAAGCTTTCTTT.

The chain employs TRBV7-9 and TRBJ2-5; tentatively, D is TRBD1 or TRBD2 (5 bases each). Trimming removed 2 bases at V and 4 bases at J, with 14 bases between. Germline V gene sequence: CDR1 SEHNR, CDR2 FQNEAQ (reference sequence). The CDR3 spans 15 residues. CDR3 bases: TGTGCCAGCAGCTTATTGTTGAGTGGGGGAGAGACCCAGTACTTC. It encodes CASSLLLSGGETQYF. The full variable domain, its missing parts supplied by reference TRBV7-9 and TRBJ2-5, is DTGVSQNPRHKITKRGQNVTFRCDPISEHNRLYWYRQTLGQGPEFLTYFQNEAQLEKSRLLSDRFSAERPKGSFSTLEIQRTEQGDSAMYLCASSLLLSGGETQYFGPGTRLLVL.

The chain links TRBV6-1 to TRBJ1-3; D might be TRBD1 (5 bases). The CDR3 has 13 residues. The germline V gene encodes CDR1 MNHNS and CDR2 SASEGT. Trimming took off 5 bases at V and 8 bases at J, with 13 bases between the two ends. CDR3 bases: TGTGCCAGCAGTTCGGGGCAATGGGACACCATATATTTT. Protein product: CASSSGQWDTIYF.

CDR3 amino acids: CSVETGRNQPQHF. The CDR3 DNA follows: TGCAGCGTTGAGACGGGAAGGAATCAGCCCCAGCATTTT. This chain connects TRBV29-1 to TRBJ1-5, with no clear D. Germline V gene lookup returns CDR1 SQVTM and CDR2 ANQGSEA. There are 13 residues in the CDR3. V lost 3 bases to trimming and J lost 4 bases, with 10 bases between them.

This chain uses TRBV5-6 with TRBJ2-3; a possible D gene is TRBD2 (5 bases). The V end lost 2 bases, the J end lost 0 bases, and 10 bases lay between the germline ends. The CDR3 is 15 amino acids. Germline loops: CDR1 SGHDT, CDR2 YYEEEE. The CDR3 region has the DNA TGTGCCAGCAGCTTCAACGAGGGAAGCACAGATACGCAGTATTTT. Its translation is CASSFNEGSTDTQYF.

V gene TRBV29-1 combines with J gene TRBJ1-2; D is unresolved. Germline V lookup: CDR1 SQVTM, CDR2 ANQGSEA. This CDR3 spans 11 amino acids. Trimming cost V 6 bases and J 5 bases, with 10 bases left between them. The CDR3 sequence: CSVTDAYGYTF. CDR3 DNA: TGCAGCGTGACGGACGCGTATGGCTACACCTTC.

This sequence joins TRBV21-1 and TRBJ1-5. TRBV21-1 is described as a pseudogene. This CDR3 comprises 12 residues. The CDR3 region is CASSTFGQPQHF. The CDR3 nucleotides are TGTGCCAGCAGCACCTTTGGACAGCCCCAGCATTTT.

The genes are TRBV18 and TRBJ2-1, with 12 bases lining up with TRBD2. Germline V lookup: CDR1 KGHSH, CDR2 LQKENI. Trimming at V came to 3 bases and at J to 0 bases, leaving 9 bases not matched to a gene. CDR3 length: 19 amino acids. This CDR3 is CASSPPGLAGLSSYNEQFF. CDR3 DNA: TGTGCCAGCTCACCCCCTGGACTAGCGGGGCTTAGCTCCTACAATGAGCAGTTCTTC.

The V and J genes are TRBV7-2 and TRBJ2-3; D is undetermined. Trimming took 0 bases from V and 1 from J, leaving 5 bases between them. The V gene's germline CDR1 is SGHTA and CDR2 FQGNSA. The CDR3 sequence is 14 residues long. Here the CDR3 reads CASSLAWGTDTQYF. In nucleotides, the CDR3 is TGTGCCAGCAGCTTAGCATGGGGCACAGATACGCAGTATTTT.

This sequence joins TRBV9 and TRBJ1-1; possibly TRBD1 for D (6 bases). Germline V CDR1 and CDR2: SGDLS, YYNGEE. Trimming shortened V by 3 bases and J by 2 bases, and 17 bases separated the two germline ends. The CDR3 totals 16 residues. CDR3 bases: TGTGCCAGCAGCGATGGGGGCCAACAGGGTAACACTGAAGCTTTCTTT. Amino acids: CASSDGGQQGNTEAFF.

The J gene is TRBJ1-1, the V gene TRBV4-1, with D hard to call. Trimming shortened V by 1 base and J by 0 bases, and 9 bases separated the two germline ends. Germline CDR1 reads MGHRA; CDR2 reads YSYEKL. The CDR3 loop spans 15 amino acids. CDR3 region: CASSQVGPMNTEAFF. The CDR3, as DNA: TGCGCCAGCAGCCAAGTTGGGCCTATGAACACTGAAGCTTTCTTT.

The V call is TRBV14, the J call TRBJ2-1; 7 bases map to TRBD2. The CDR3 extends over 15 amino acids. Unmatched junction bases numbered 12, after V lost 5 bases and J lost 8 bases. Germline-derived CDR1 and CDR2 are SGHDN and FVKESK. CDR3 coding DNA: TGTGCCAGCAGCTTACTCCGGGAGGAAACGGATGAGCAGTTCTTC. Amino acid sequence: CASSLLREETDEQFF.

J is TRBJ2-1 and V is TRBV27; TRBD1 might be the D (6 bases). With 5 bases removed from V and 4 bases from J, the gap between germline ends came to 12 bases. The germline V gene encodes CDR1 MNHEY and CDR2 SMNVEV (reference sequence). This CDR3 has 14 residues. The CDR3 protein is CASSVDRTYNEQFF. The CDR3, as DNA: TGTGCCAGCAGTGTGGACAGAACATACAATGAGCAGTTCTTC.

The chain is built from TRBV15 and TRBJ1-4, with a tentative D call TRBD1 (6 bases). Trimming shortened V by 2 bases and J by 4 bases, and 11 bases separated the two germline ends. The CDR3 has 15 residues. Germline V gives CDR1 LNHNV, CDR2 YYDKDF (reference sequence). CDR3 amino acids: CATSRSTGSNEKLFF. CDR3 coding DNA: TGTGCCACCAGCAGATCTACAGGGAGTAATGAAAAACTGTTTTTT.

The rearrangement joins TRBV5-8 to TRBJ2-2; 13 nucleotides match TRBD2. After removal of 3 bases from V and 3 bases from J, the junction contained 5 bases not matched to a gene. Germline CDR1 is SGHTS and CDR2 is YDEGEE. This CDR3 region has 17 residues. The CDR3 DNA is TGTGCCAGCAGCTGGACTAGCGGGAGTAGCGACACCGGGGAGCTGTTTTTT. Protein sequence: CASSWTSGSSDTGELFF.

The chain carries TRBV30 and TRBJ2-7; 8 bases agree with TRBD2. This CDR3 comprises 13 residues. V was pared by 5 bases and J by 6 bases, with 9 bases of the junction left unmatched. Germline loops: CDR1 GTSNPN, CDR2 SVGIG (reference sequence). The CDR3 nucleotides read TGTGCCTGGGCACTAGCGGTCCTGGGCGAGCAGTACTTC. Translating it yields CAWALAVLGEQYF.

The chain links TRBV11-2 to TRBJ2-1; no clear D. The V and J ends lost 0 bases and 9 bases respectively, with 9 bases between them. The CDR3 runs to 13 residues. The V gene's germline CDR1 is SGHAT and CDR2 FQNNGV. The CDR3 is CASSLDVSGEQFF. CDR3 DNA: TGTGCCAGCAGCTTAGACGTTTCCGGTGAGCAGTTCTTC.

V is TRBV13 and J is TRBJ2-2; TRBD2 matches 9 bases. Germline V gene sequence: CDR1 PRHDT, CDR2 FYEKMQ (reference sequence). The CDR3 has 20 amino acids. The V and J ends lost 5 bases and 2 bases, in that order; junction bases with no gene match: 18. The CDR3 is CASSPPRGVAGVSNTGELFF. The CDR3 bases are TGTGCCAGCAGCCCCCCTCGGGGGGTAGCGGGAGTCTCCAACACCGGGGAGCTGTTTTTT.

The V and J genes are TRBV18 and TRBJ1-4; D uncertain. Germline V gene data show CDR1 as KGHSH and CDR2 as LQKENI. The ends were cut back, 5 bases at V and 5 bases at J, with 9 bases in the middle. The CDR3 has 13 amino acids. CDR3 residues: CASSTTSNEKLFF. CDR3 DNA sequence: TGTGCCAGCTCAACAACCTCGAATGAAAAACTGTTTTTT.

This rearrangement joins TRBV27 to TRBJ1-1; D is possibly TRBD1 (6 bases). The CDR3 runs to 17 residues. Trimming took 1 base from V and 1 from J, leaving 16 bases between them. Germline CDR1 reads MNHEY; CDR2 reads SMNVEV (reference sequence). The CDR3 region is CASSLYKDSRGNTEAFF. The CDR3 bases are TGTGCCAGCAGTTTATATAAGGACAGTCGGGGGAACACTGAAGCTTTCTTT.

The chain combines TRBV7-9 with TRBJ1-1; no clear D gene. Trimming pared 7 bases from V and 2 bases from J, leaving 11 bases between. The germline V gene encodes CDR1 SEHNR and CDR2 FQNEAQ (reference sequence). CDR3 length: 13 amino acids. The CDR3 bases are TGTGCCAGCACCCCACCAACCAACACTGAAGCTTTCTTT. This encodes CASTPPTNTEAFF. Full variable domain (remainder filled in from reference TRBV7-9 and TRBJ1-1): DTGVSQNPRHKITKRGQNVTFRCDPISEHNRLYWYRQTLGQGPEFLTYFQNEAQLEKSRLLSDRFSAERPKGSFSTLEIQRTEQGDSAMYLCASTPPTNTEAFFGQGTRLTVV.

The chain employs TRBV30 and TRBJ1-2; TRBD1 is a possible D gene (5 bases). V lost 2 bases and J lost 7, with 20 bases in between. Germline lookup yields CDR1 GTSNPN and CDR2 SVGIG (reference sequence). The CDR3 is 15 residues long. In nucleotides, the CDR3 is TGTGCCTGGAGTTCTAAGGGGCGGTTCTTGCCTGGCTACACCTTC. It is translated as CAWSSKGRFLPGYTF.

This clone has a handful of counts. The chain uses TRBV11-2 and TRBJ2-5; the D gene is possibly TRBD1 (5 bases). The length of the CDR3 is 15 residues. Germline CDR1 SGHAT, CDR2 FQNNGV. Trimming pared 2 bases from V and 2 bases from J, leaving 12 bases between. CDR3 nucleotide sequence: TGTGCCAGCAGCTTACTTAGGGGCTCACAAGAGACCCAGTACTTC. Translating it yields CASSLLRGSQETQYF.

This clone was found once. The V gene is TRBV10-3, the J gene TRBJ2-7; possible D gene TRBD2, 6 bases. This CDR3 contains 14 residues. Germline CDR1 is ENHRY and CDR2 is SYGVKD. The V end was cut by 6 bases, the J end by 4 bases, with 16 bases between. As DNA, the CDR3 is TGTGCCATCAGCGCAGGACTAATAATTTACGAGCAGTACTTC. Its protein is CAISAGLIIYEQYF.

CDR3 sequence: CATSGTSGGKSYEQYF. Here the CDR3 DNA reads TGTGCCACCTCCGGGACTAGCGGGGGAAAATCCTACGAGCAGTACTTC. The chain employs TRBV19 and TRBJ2-7; 14 positions agree with TRBD2. The V gene end was trimmed by 10 bases and the J gene end by 1 base; junction bases not matched to a gene: 9. Germline loops: CDR1 LNHDA, CDR2 SQIVND (reference sequence). The CDR3 has 16 residues.

The CDR3 coding sequence is TGTGCCAGCAGACCGGAGTACAATCAGCCCCAGCATTTT. Translation gives CASRPEYNQPQHF. The V call is TRBV28, the J call TRBJ1-5; D gene uncertain. The ends were cut back, 6 bases at V and 3 bases at J, with 9 bases in the middle. The CDR3 runs to 13 residues. The germline V gene encodes CDR1 MDHEN and CDR2 SYDVKM. The full variable domain, rest sourced from reference TRBV28 and TRBJ1-5, is DVKVTQSSRYLVKRTGEKVFLECVQDMDHENMFWYRQDPGLGLRLIYFSYDVKMKEKGDIPEGYSVSREKKERFSLILESASTNQTSMYLCASRPEYNQPQHFGDGTRLSIL.

This chain uses TRBV7-2 with TRBJ2-7; 7 bases match TRBD2. J lost 4 bases, V lost 4 bases, and 4 bases had no gene match. Germline loops: CDR1 SGHTA, CDR2 FQGNSA. CDR3 length: 13 amino acids. The CDR3: CASSSLADYEQYF. The DNA for the CDR3 is TGTGCCAGCAGCTCGCTAGCGGATTACGAGCAGTACTTC.

The chain uses TRBV2 and TRBJ1-2; TRBD1 matches 9 bases. The CDR3 totals 14 residues. Trimming cost V 5 bases and J 1 base; bases outside gene matches: 2. Germline CDR1 SNHLY, CDR2 FYNNEI. The CDR3 loop is CASSQTGGNYGYTF. CDR3 bases: TGTGCCAGCAGTCAGACAGGGGGTAACTATGGCTACACCTTC. Together with reference TRBV2 and TRBJ1-2, the CDR3 gives the full variable domain: EPEVTQTPSHQVTQMGQEVILRCVPISNHLYFYWYRQILGQKVEFLVSFYNNEISEKSEIFDDQFSVERPDGSNFTLKIRSTKLEDSAMYFCASSQTGGNYGYTFGSGTRLTVV.

V usage is TRBV6-1 and J usage is TRBJ1-1; D is possibly TRBD1 (5 bases). Per the germline V gene, CDR1 is MNHNS and CDR2 is SASEGT. V dropped 2 bases and J dropped 10 bases, with 11 bases sitting between them. The CDR3 has 12 residues. The CDR3 bases are TGTGCCAGCAGTGAACGGGGGATGAGAGCTTTCTTT. It specifies CASSERGMRAFF.